This TCR beta chain comes out of a study of cytomegalovirus exposure and HLA in healthy donors. The PCR ran on 60 Vbeta and 13 Jbeta primers. Method: immunoSEQ multiplex PCR; TCRdb's copy keeps in-frame clones and lacks some. The sample lists over 60,000 clones, just under 75% seen once, with roughly 5.2% in the top ten. Study conclusions and caveats: Through in vitro validation, three CMV-associated chains were shown to be specific for CMV antigens. Immune exposure information comprised only CMV serostatus. Reportedly, cytomegalovirus status was diagnosed with high sensitivity and specificity.

Germline V CDR1 and CDR2: GTSNPN, SVGIG (reference sequence). The ends lost 7 bases at V and 5 bases at J; junction bases unmatched: 5. This CDR3 has 13 residues. About this clone itself: Antigen unknown.

Input material: PBMCs. J is TRBJ2-7 and V is TRBV30, with TRBD2 identical over 13 bases. This clonotype originated in a woman aged 25-40 years in good health and CMV-seronegative. The CDR3 here is CASRLAGGHEQYF. The CDR3 DNA sequence: TGTGCCTCCCGACTAGCGGGAGGACACGAGCAGTACTTC.